These 23 T cell receptor beta chains share one sample of origin, sequenced in a study of T cell repertoires in cytomegalovirus infection. MiXCR was run by TCRdb on the reads, yielding one entry per CDR3 protein. The table has tens of thousands of distinct CDR3 sequences, about 4.2% seen once. The material sequenced was PBMCs. Receptor source: a human donor in good health (CMV status not recorded). Some clones in this sample may be carry-over from other donors' samples.

This clonotype was seen repeatedly, ten times or more. This chain uses TRBV7-2 with TRBJ2-3; D perhaps matches TRBD2 (5 bases). The CDR3 is 16 amino acids. V was trimmed by 1 base and J by 0 bases, leaving 11 bases between them. The germline gives CDR1 SGHTA, CDR2 FQGNSA. CDR3 in DNA: TGTGCCAGCAGCTTAGTTGTGACTACCAGCACAGATACGCAGTATTTT. Translated, it gives CASSLVVTTSTDTQYF.

This clonotype came up many times. The CDR3 nucleotides read TGCAGTGCTAGACACACAGCGGGGAGCCCAGATACGCAGTATTTT. Translating it yields CSARHTAGSPDTQYF. This chain links TRBV20-1 with TRBJ2-3; TRBD2 matches at 7 bases. V was clipped by 2 bases and J by 4 bases; unmatched bases: 9. Looked up from germline, CDR1 is DFQATT and CDR2 is SNEGSKA (reference sequence). This CDR3 has 15 residues.

This clonotype came up many times. The chain carries TRBV6-6 and TRBJ1-5; 7 bases map to TRBD1. V gave up 6 bases and J gave up 6 bases; unmatched junction bases: 11. CDR3 length: 15 amino acids. Germline CDR1 and CDR2: MNHNY and SVGAGI (reference sequence). CDR3 sequence reads: CASRKTGDRGQPQHF. CDR3 DNA sequence: TGTGCCAGCAGAAAAACAGGGGACCGGGGTCAGCCCCAGCATTTT.

This clonotype was observed many times. This sequence joins TRBV9 and TRBJ2-7; 9 bases are shared with TRBD2. Losses at the gene ends were 3 bases for V and 0 bases for J; bases not matched to a gene: 4. The CDR3 is 15 amino acids. Germline CDR1 is SGDLS and CDR2 is YYNGEE. CDR3 nucleotides: TGTGCCAGCAGCGGAGAGACTAGCGGCTCCTACGAGCAGTACTTC. This gives the protein CASSGETSGSYEQYF.

This clonotype was seen at least ten times. This rearrangement joins TRBV24-1 to TRBJ2-2, with no clear D. The CDR3 length is 12 residues. The V gene lost 7 bases and the J gene lost 5 bases, with 7 bases spanning the gap. In germline, CDR1 is KGHDR, CDR2 SFDVKD. CDR3 in DNA: TGTGCCACCAGAAGCGTTACCGGGGAGCTGTTTTTT. It is translated as CATRSVTGELFF.

This clonotype has at least ten counts. This chain connects TRBV7-2 to TRBJ1-5, with 7 bases that match TRBD1. There are 13 residues in the CDR3. In germline, CDR1 is SGHTA, CDR2 FQGNSA. Losses at the gene ends were 5 bases for V and 4 bases for J; bases not matched to a gene: 2. The DNA for the CDR3 is TGTGCCAGCAGCCAGGGGGGAAATCAGCCCCAGCATTTT. As protein: CASSQGGNQPQHF.

This clonotype was seen many times. The chain links TRBV7-2 to TRBJ1-2; TRBD1 aligns across 7 bases. The length of the CDR3 is 13 residues. The V and J ends lost 5 bases and 3 bases, in that order; junction bases with no gene match: 3. CDR1 is SGHTA and CDR2 is FQGNSA in the germline V gene. This CDR3 reads CASSLDRDYGYTF. CDR3 DNA sequence: TGTGCCAGCAGCCTCGACAGGGACTATGGCTACACCTTC.

This clonotype was seen many times. This chain uses TRBV7-2 with TRBJ2-5; 7 nucleotides align to TRBD2. The germline V gene encodes CDR1 SGHTA and CDR2 FQGNSA. Losses at the gene ends were 2 bases for V and 4 bases for J; bases not matched to a gene: 1. The CDR3 loop spans 13 amino acids. For the CDR3, the DNA is TGTGCCAGCAGCTTATGGGGGGGAGAGACCCAGTACTTC. This codes for CASSLWGGETQYF.

This clonotype was seen more than once but under ten times. This chain connects TRBV12-3 or TRBV12-4 to TRBJ2-1, with 7 bases fitting TRBD2. CDR3 length: 13 amino acids. Losses at the gene ends were 6 bases for V and 8 bases for J; bases not matched to a gene: 7. The chain's CDR3 is CASSLTSFDEQFF. The CDR3 coding sequence is TGTGCCAGCAGCCTGACTAGCTTCGATGAGCAGTTCTTC.

There are many counts of this clonotype. The V gene is TRBV6-2 or TRBV6-3, the J gene TRBJ1-5; 9 bases agree with TRBD1. This CDR3 has 14 amino acids. The V segment lost 6 bases and the J segment 7 bases; nucleotides outside the gene matches: 7. The V gene's germline CDR1 is MNHEY and CDR2 SVGEGT. CDR3 in amino acids: CASSHGTGSQPQHF. For the CDR3, the DNA is TGTGCCAGCAGCCACGGGACAGGGTCGCAGCCCCAGCATTTT.

This clonotype was picked up many times. The chain carries TRBV12-3 or TRBV12-4 and TRBJ2-7, with a possible D match to TRBD2 (5 bases). The length of the CDR3 is 13 residues. V was cut by 5 bases and J by 6 bases, with 14 bases left in between. CDR3 amino acids: CASSRDQSGEQYF. For the CDR3, the DNA is TGTGCCAGCAGTCGGGATCAATCGGGCGAGCAGTACTTC.

This clonotype appeared many times. The chain joins TRBV7-2 to TRBJ2-2, with no clear D. This CDR3 contains 14 residues. The germline gives CDR1 SGHTA, CDR2 FQGNSA. V was shortened by 3 bases and J by 4 bases, with 9 bases between the two germline ends. CDR3 sequence: CASSFSWGTGELFF. The DNA of the CDR3 is TGTGCCAGCAGCTTCAGTTGGGGCACCGGGGAGCTGTTTTTT.

This clonotype occurred many times. The V and J genes are TRBV7-8 and TRBJ2-1; 7 bases match TRBD1. V shed 4 bases and J 8 bases; nucleotides not matched to a gene: 14. The CDR3 covers 16 residues. The germline V gene encodes CDR1 SGHVS and CDR2 FQNEAQ. The CDR3 region has the DNA TGTGCCAGCAGCTCCCCGTGGGGACAGAGAAGCGATGAGCAGTTCTTC. This gives the protein CASSSPWGQRSDEQFF.

In this sample, this clonotype turned up many times. This sequence joins TRBV6-2 or TRBV6-3 and TRBJ1-1, with D perhaps matching TRBD1 (5 bases). Germline V gene data show CDR1 as MNHEY and CDR2 as SVGEGT. Trimming stripped 3 bases from V and 3 bases from J, with 29 bases between. The CDR3 runs to 20 residues. CDR3 region: CASSYPWGRWSLGEHTEAFF. The CDR3 DNA sequence: TGTGCCAGCAGTTATCCCTGGGGCAGGTGGAGTCTCGGCGAACACACTGAAGCTTTCTTT.

In its sample, this clonotype was seen many times. This sequence joins TRBV7-6 and TRBJ2-1; TRBD2 might be the D (6 bases). This CDR3 has 14 amino acids. V was shortened by 0 bases and J by 9 bases, with 12 bases between the two germline ends. The germline V gene encodes CDR1 SGHVS and CDR2 FNYEAQ. CDR3 DNA sequence: TGTGCCAGCAGCTTAGCGTCGAGGGAGGCTGAGCAGTTCTTC. This encodes CASSLASREAEQFF.

This clonotype was seen ten or more times. J is TRBJ2-7 and V is TRBV7-8; no clear D gene. The ends were cut back, 5 bases at V and 1 base at J, with 12 bases in the middle. The CDR3 contains 14 residues. Germline values: CDR1 SGHVS, CDR2 FQNEAQ. The CDR3 loop reads CASSLGLTSYEQYF. The CDR3 coding sequence is TGTGCCAGCAGCCTAGGGCTCACGTCCTACGAGCAGTACTTC.

This clonotype was seen many times. V usage is TRBV27 and J usage is TRBJ2-4, with 7 bases fitting TRBD2. The CDR3 totals 13 residues. Germline V gene lookup returns CDR1 MNHEY and CDR2 SMNVEV (reference sequence). J lost 8 bases, V lost 6 bases, and 7 bases had no gene match. CDR3: CASSRGGRDIQYF. CDR3 DNA: TGTGCCAGCAGCCGGGGAGGGCGGGACATTCAGTACTTC.

The table lists this clonotype with many counts. The chain joins TRBV28 to TRBJ1-2; TRBD1 agrees at 10 bases. Trimming cost V 7 bases and J 8 bases; bases outside gene matches: 13. The CDR3 runs to 15 residues. Germline V lookup: CDR1 MDHEN, CDR2 SYDVKM. The CDR3 sequence: CASNQIGQGETGYTF. CDR3 nucleotides: TGTGCCAGCAACCAGATCGGACAGGGGGAAACCGGCTACACCTTC.

The sample holds many counts of this clonotype. The CDR3 loop reads CASSLVSVSTDTQYF. CDR3 in DNA: TGTGCCAGCAGCTTAGTGTCAGTCAGCACAGATACGCAGTATTTT. This rearrangement joins TRBV7-2 to TRBJ2-3; D unresolved. The CDR3 is made up of 15 amino acids. V was trimmed by 1 base and J by 0 bases, leaving 8 bases between them. Germline CDR1 reads SGHTA; CDR2 reads FQGNSA.

This clonotype was picked up many times. V is TRBV7-2 and J is TRBJ1-1; no definite D call. The V gene lost 5 bases and the J gene lost 3 bases, with 13 bases spanning the gap. The V gene's germline CDR1 is SGHTA and CDR2 FQGNSA. The CDR3 sequence is 14 residues long. CDR3 in DNA: TGTGCCAGCAGCGTAGACTGGACGGACACTGAAGCTTTCTTT. It yields the protein CASSVDWTDTEAFF.

This clonotype was counted many times. J is TRBJ1-6 and V is TRBV5-5, with D possibly being TRBD1 (5 bases). Trimming took off 4 bases at V and 10 bases at J, with 15 bases between the two ends. This CDR3 has 14 residues. In germline, CDR1 is SGHKS, CDR2 YYEKEE (reference sequence). This CDR3 reads CASSPRRGMSPLHF. DNA for the CDR3: TGTGCCAGCAGCCCCCGCCGGGGGATGTCACCCCTCCACTTT.

This clonotype has ten or more counts. The chain uses TRBV11-3 and TRBJ2-2, with D perhaps TRBD1 (5 bases). V was clipped by 5 bases and J by 4 bases, with 11 bases between them. Germline V gene data show CDR1 as SGHNT and CDR2 as YENEEA. This CDR3 has 14 residues. The CDR3 region is CASSPIRGTGELFF. The DNA of the CDR3 is TGTGCCAGCAGCCCAATAAGGGGCACCGGGGAGCTGTTTTTT. The variable domain in full, completed from reference TRBV11-3 and TRBJ2-2, reads EAGVVQSPRYKIIEKKQPVAFWCNPISGHNTLYWYLQNLGQGPELLIRYENEEAVDDSQLPKDRFSAERLKGVDSTLKIQPAELGDSAVYLCASSPIRGTGELFFGEGSRLTVL.

This clonotype was counted at least ten times. The chain carries TRBV20-1 and TRBJ2-5, with TRBD2 matching over 11 bases. The CDR3 contains 15 residues. V lost 2 bases, J lost 7 bases, and 9 bases stayed unmatched. The V gene's germline CDR1 is DFQATT and CDR2 SNEGSKA (reference sequence). The chain's CDR3 is CSARRSLAGDPTQYF. The CDR3 DNA follows: TGCAGTGCTAGACGATCACTAGCGGGGGACCCGACCCAGTACTTC.